This T cell receptor (beta chain) was sequenced during a study of beta chain features in type 1 diabetes. Findings and limits, study-wide: TCRB CDR3 length was moderately but significantly reduced in all four CD4+ subsets of Type 1 diabetes patients.

CDR3 size: 17 residues. The germline V and J ends were trimmed by 0 bases and 0 bases, with 12 bases remaining between them. The V gene's germline CDR1 is SEHNR and CDR2 FQNEAQ (reference sequence). The authors reverse transcribed all of the isolated RNA, so sequencing captured expressed TCRB transcripts. Clones were read by immunoSEQ multiplex PCR, and TCRdb kept only the in-frame ones, dropping some. This sample has more than 250,000 clones, with 14% to 15% found just once. A word on this clone: Its antigen is not known.

The chain carries TRBV7-9 and TRBJ1-3, with no clear D. The source is a man between 18 and 29 years old with type 1 diabetes. Sequenced: naive CD4+ T cells from blood. The chain's CDR3 is CASSLARQPASGNTIYF. The CDR3 nucleotides read TGTGCCAGCAGCTTAGCGCGGCAGCCTGCCTCTGGAAACACCATATATTTT.